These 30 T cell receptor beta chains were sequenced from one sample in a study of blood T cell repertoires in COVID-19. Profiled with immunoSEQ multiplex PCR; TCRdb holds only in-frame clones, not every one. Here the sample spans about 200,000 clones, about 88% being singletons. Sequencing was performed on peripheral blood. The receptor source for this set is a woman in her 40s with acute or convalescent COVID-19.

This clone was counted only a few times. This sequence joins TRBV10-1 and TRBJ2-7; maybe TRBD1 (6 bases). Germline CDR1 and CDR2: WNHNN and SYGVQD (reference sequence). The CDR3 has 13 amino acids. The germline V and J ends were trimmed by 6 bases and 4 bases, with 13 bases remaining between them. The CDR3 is CASRSGTKYEQYV. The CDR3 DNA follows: TGCGCCAGCAGATCCGGGACAAAGTACGAGCAGTACGTC.

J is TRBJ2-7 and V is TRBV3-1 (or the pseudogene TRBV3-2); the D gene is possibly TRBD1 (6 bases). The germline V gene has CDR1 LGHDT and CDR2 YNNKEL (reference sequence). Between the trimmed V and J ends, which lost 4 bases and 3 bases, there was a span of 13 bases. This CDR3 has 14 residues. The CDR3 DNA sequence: TGTGCCAGCAGCCTCCCAGGGGATCACTACGAGCAGTACGTC. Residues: CASSLPGDHYEQYV.

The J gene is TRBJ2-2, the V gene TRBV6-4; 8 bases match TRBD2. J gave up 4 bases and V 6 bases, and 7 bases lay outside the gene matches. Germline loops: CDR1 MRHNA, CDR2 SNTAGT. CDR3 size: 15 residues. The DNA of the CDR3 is TGTGCCAGCAGACTCCGGGAGGGGGGCACCGGGGAGCTGTTTTTT. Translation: CASRLREGGTGELFF.

CDR3 coding DNA: TGTGCCTGGAGTTGGGGGACACGGGGCTATGGCTACACCTTC. Its translation is CAWSWGTRGYGYTF. The chain links TRBV30 to TRBJ1-2; D might be TRBD1 (6 bases). CDR1 is GTSNPN, CDR2 SVGIG, per germline (reference sequence). Trimming took off 2 bases at V and 4 bases at J, with 14 bases between the two ends. The CDR3 totals 14 residues.

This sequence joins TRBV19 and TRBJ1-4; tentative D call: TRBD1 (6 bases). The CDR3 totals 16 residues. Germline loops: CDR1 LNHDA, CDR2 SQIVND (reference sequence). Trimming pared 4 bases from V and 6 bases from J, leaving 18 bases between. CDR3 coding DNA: TGTGCCAGTAGTAGCAACAGGGCTAATGGGGATGAAAAACTGTTTTTT. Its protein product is CASSSNRANGDEKLFF.

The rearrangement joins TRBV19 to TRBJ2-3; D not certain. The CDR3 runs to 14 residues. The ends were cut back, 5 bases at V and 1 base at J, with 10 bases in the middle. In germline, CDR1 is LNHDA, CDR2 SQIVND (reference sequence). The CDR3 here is CASSQDLGTDTQYF. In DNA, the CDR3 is TGTGCCAGTAGTCAGGATCTGGGCACAGATACGCAGTATTTT. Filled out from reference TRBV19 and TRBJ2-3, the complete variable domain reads DGGITQSPKYLFRKEGQNVTLSCEQNLNHDAMYWYRQDPGQGLRLIYYSQIVNDFQKGDIAEGYSVSREKKESFPLTVTSAQKNPTAFYLCASSQDLGTDTQYFGPGTRLTVL.

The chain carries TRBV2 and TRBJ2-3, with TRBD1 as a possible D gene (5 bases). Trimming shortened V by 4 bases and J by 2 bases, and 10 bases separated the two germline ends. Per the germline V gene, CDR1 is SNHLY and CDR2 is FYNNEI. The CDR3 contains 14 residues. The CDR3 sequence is CASSAGLNTDTQYF. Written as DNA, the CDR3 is TGTGCCAGCAGTGCAGGGCTAAACACAGATACGCAGTATTTT. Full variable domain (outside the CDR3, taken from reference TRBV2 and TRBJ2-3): EPEVTQTPSHQVTQMGQEVILRCVPISNHLYFYWYRQILGQKVEFLVSFYNNEISEKSEIFDDQFSVERPDGSNFTLKIRSTKLEDSAMYFCASSAGLNTDTQYFGPGTRLTVL.

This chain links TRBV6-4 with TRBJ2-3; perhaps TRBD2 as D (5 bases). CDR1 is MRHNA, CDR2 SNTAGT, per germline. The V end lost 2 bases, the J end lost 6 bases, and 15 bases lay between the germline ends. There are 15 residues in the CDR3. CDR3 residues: CASSDGSSGTDTQYF. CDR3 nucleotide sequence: TGTGCCAGCAGTGACGGTTCGAGCGGAACCGATACGCAGTATTTT.

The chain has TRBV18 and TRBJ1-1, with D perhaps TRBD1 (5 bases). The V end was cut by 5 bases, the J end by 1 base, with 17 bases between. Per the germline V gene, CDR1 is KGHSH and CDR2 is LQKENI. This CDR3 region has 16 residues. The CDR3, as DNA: TGTGCCAGCTCATCCCAAGGACCGGACACGAACACTGAAGCTTTCTTT. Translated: CASSSQGPDTNTEAFF.

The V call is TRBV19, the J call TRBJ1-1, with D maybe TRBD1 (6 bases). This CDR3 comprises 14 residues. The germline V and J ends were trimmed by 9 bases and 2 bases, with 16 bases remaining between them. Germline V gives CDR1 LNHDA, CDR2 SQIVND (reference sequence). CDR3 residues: CASTKGDSNTEAFF. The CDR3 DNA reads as TGTGCCAGCACCAAGGGGGATTCCAACACTGAAGCTTTCTTT.

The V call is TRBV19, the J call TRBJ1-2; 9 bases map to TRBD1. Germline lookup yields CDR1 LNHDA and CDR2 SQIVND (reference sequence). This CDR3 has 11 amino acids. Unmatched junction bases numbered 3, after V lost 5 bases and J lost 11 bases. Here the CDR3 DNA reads TGTGCCAGTAGTTTGACAGGGGGATACACCTTC. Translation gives CASSLTGGYTF.

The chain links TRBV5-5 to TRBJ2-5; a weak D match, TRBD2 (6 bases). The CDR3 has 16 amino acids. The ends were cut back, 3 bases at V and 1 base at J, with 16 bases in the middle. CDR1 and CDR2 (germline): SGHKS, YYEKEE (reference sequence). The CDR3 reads CASSYARENSQETQYF. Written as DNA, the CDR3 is TGTGCCAGCAGCTACGCACGGGAGAACTCCCAAGAGACCCAGTACTTC.

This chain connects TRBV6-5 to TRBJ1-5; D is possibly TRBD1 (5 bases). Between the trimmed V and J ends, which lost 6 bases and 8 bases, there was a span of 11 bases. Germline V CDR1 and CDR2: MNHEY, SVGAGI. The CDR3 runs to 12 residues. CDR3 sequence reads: CASSRTNEPQHF. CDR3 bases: TGTGCCAGCAGCAGGACAAACGAGCCCCAGCATTTT.

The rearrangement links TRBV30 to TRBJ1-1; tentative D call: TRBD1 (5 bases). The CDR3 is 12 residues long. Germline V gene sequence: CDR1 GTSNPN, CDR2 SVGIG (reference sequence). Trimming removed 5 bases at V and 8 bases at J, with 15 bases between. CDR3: CAWGDFSAEAFF. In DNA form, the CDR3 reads TGTGCCTGGGGGGACTTTTCGGCAGAAGCTTTCTTT.

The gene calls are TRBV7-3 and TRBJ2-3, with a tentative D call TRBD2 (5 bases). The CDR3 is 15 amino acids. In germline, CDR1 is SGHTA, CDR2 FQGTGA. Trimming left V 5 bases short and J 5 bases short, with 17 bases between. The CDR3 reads CASSTGWTRGDTQYF. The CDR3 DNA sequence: TGTGCCAGCAGCACCGGCTGGACCCGGGGAGATACGCAGTATTTT.

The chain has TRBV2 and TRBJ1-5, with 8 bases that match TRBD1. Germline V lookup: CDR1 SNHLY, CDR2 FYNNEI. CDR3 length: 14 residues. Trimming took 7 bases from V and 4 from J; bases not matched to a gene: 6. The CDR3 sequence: CASNSDRVNQPQHF. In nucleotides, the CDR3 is TGTGCCAGCAATTCGGACAGGGTAAATCAGCCCCAGCATTTT.

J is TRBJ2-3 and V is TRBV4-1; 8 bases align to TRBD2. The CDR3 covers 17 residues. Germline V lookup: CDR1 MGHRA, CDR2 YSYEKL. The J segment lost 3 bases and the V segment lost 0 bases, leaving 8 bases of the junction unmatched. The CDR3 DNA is TGCGCCAGCAGCCAAGATGGTGGCGGGGGGTTGACAGATACGCAGTATTTT. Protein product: CASSQDGGGGLTDTQYF.

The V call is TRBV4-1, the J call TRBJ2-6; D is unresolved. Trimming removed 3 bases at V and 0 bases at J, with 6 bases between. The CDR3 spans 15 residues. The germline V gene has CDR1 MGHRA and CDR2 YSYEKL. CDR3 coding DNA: TGCGCCAGCAGCCAGCAGGCCTCTGGGGCCAACGTCCTGACTTTC. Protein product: CASSQQASGANVLTF.

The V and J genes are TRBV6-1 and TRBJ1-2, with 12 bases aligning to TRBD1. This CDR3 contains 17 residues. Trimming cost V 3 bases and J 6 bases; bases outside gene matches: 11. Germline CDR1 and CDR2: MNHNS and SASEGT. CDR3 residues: CASSDGTGGATGNGYTF. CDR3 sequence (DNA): TGTGCCAGCAGTGATGGGACAGGGGGCGCGACAGGGAATGGCTACACCTTC.

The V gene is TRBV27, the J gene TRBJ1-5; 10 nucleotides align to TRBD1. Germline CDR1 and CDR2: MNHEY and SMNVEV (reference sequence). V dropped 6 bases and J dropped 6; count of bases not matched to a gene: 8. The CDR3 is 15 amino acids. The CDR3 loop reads CASRAGTGAGQPQHF. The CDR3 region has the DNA TGTGCCAGCAGGGCCGGGACAGGGGCCGGTCAGCCCCAGCATTTT.

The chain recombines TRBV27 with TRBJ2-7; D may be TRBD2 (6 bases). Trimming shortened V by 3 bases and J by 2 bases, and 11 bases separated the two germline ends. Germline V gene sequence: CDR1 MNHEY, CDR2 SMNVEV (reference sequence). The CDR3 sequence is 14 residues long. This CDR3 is CASSFRRGAYEQYV. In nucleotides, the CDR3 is TGTGCCAGCAGTTTTAGGAGGGGAGCCTACGAGCAGTACGTC.

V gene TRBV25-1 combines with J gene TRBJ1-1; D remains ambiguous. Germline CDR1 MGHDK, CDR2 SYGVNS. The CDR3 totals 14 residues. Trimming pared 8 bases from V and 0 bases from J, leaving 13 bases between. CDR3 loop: CASHGPGMNTEAFF. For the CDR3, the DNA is TGTGCCAGCCACGGACCGGGAATGAACACTGAAGCTTTCTTT.

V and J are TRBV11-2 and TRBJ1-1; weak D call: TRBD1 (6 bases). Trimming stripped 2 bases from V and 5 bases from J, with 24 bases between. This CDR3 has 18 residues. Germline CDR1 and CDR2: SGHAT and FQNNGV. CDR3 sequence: CASSLRVPGHAERTEAFF. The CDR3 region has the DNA TGTGCCAGCAGCTTACGGGTCCCGGGACACGCCGAGCGAACTGAAGCTTTCTTT.

CDR3 loop: CASSLGLPGLAGGTSTDTQYF. CDR3 nucleotide sequence: TGCGCCAGCAGCTTGGGACTGCCGGGACTAGCGGGGGGGACTAGCACAGATACGCAGTATTTT. The chain uses TRBV5-1 and TRBJ2-3, with 16 bases lining up with TRBD2. Germline loops: CDR1 SGHRS, CDR2 YFSETQ. The junction had 10 bases not matched to a gene; V was cut back by 0 bases and J by 0 bases. CDR3 length equals 21 residues.

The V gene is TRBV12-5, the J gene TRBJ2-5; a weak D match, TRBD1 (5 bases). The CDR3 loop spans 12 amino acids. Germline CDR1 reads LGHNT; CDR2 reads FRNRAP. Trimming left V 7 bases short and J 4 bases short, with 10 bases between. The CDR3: CASEGPSETQYF. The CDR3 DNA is TGTGCTAGTGAGGGGCCCTCAGAGACCCAGTACTTC. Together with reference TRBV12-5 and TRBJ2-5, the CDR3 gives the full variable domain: DARVTQTPRHKVTEMGQEVTMRCQPILGHNTVFWYRQTMMQGLELLAYFRNRAPLDDSGMPKDRFSAEMPDATLATLKIQPSEPRDSAVYFCASEGPSETQYFGPGTRLLVL.

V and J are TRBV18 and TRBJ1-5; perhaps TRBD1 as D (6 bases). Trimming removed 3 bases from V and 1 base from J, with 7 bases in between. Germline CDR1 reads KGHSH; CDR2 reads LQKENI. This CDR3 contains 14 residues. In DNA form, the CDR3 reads TGTGCCAGCTCACCTGGACAGAGCAATCAGCCCCAGCATTTT. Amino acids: CASSPGQSNQPQHF.

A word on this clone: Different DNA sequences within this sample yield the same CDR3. CDR3 DNA: TGTGCCAGCAGTCCCGGGGGAGAGACCCAGTACTTC. It codes for CASSPGGETQYF. This chain links TRBV12-3 or TRBV12-4 with TRBJ2-5; tentative D call: TRBD2 (6 bases). Trimming cost V 5 bases and J 4 bases, with 8 bases left between them. CDR3 length equals 12 residues.

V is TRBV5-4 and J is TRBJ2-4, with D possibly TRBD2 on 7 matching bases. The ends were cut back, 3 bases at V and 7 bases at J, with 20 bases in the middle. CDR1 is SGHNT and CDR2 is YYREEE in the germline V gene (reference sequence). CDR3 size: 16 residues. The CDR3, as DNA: TGTGCCAGCAGCTCGGGCTCGAGGGGGGGCTTGAACATTCAGTACTTC. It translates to CASSSGSRGGLNIQYF.

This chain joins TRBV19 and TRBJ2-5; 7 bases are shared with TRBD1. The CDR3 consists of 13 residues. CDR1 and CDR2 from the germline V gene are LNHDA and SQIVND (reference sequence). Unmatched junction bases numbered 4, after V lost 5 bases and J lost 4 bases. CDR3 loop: CASSSTGRETQYF. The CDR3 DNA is TGTGCCAGTAGTTCGACAGGGAGAGAGACCCAGTACTTC.

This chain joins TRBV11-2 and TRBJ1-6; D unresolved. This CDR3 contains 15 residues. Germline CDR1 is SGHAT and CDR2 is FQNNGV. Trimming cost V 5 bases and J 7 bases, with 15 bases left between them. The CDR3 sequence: CASSLPDGINSPLHF. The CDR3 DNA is TGTGCCAGCAGCCTCCCGGACGGGATCAATTCACCCCTCCACTTT.